These T cell receptor beta chains were read from a single sample in a study of T-cell reconstitution after alpha-beta-depleted transplantation in children. TCRdb reanalysed the PCR reads using MiXCR and keeps one entry per CDR3 protein. In the table there are 700,000 to 950,000 distinct CDR3 sequences, less than 20% of which are singletons. The source was PBMCs, mostly from graft donor cells, collected 360 days after TCRalphabeta/CD19-depleted stem cell transplant. The receptors originated from a male patient aged 10 to 17 who had a stem cell transplant for acute lymphoblastic leukemia, so the T cells may come from the graft donor. The CDR3 runs from the conserved cysteine through the conserved F or W. Each record gives: J gene, V gene, clone size, D gene, CDR3 protein, CDR3 DNA. A D gene is named only where the DNA matches it firmly. Clone size is stated in some rows and not others, as once, few, many or a class when expanded.

j_call: TRBJ2-5
v_call: TRBV15
clone_size: many
d_call: -
cdr3_aa: CATSRDRQGQETQYF
cdr3_nt: TGTGCCACCAGCAGAGATCGCCAGGGTCAAGAGACCCAGTACTTC

j_call: TRBJ2-7
v_call: TRBV7-3
clone_size: few
d_call: TRBD2
cdr3_aa: CASSSWTSGGEQYF
cdr3_nt: TGTGCCAGCAGCTCGTGGACTAGCGGGGGCGAGCAGTACTTC

j_call: TRBJ2-1
v_call: TRBV3-1
clone_size: few
d_call: TRBD2
cdr3_aa: CASSPETSGYNEQFF
cdr3_nt: TGTGCCAGCAGCCCGGAGACTAGCGGTTACAATGAGCAGTTCTTC

j_call: TRBJ2-1
v_call: TRBV11-1
clone_size: few
d_call: -
cdr3_aa: CASSFPVQGRLPSYNEQFF
cdr3_nt: TGTGCCAGCAGCTTCCCCGTCCAGGGGAGGTTACCCTCCTACAATGAGCAGTTCTTC

j_call: TRBJ1-4
v_call: TRBV7-9
clone_size: -
d_call: -
cdr3_aa: CASSRGTAEKLFF
cdr3_nt: TGTGCCAGCAGCAGGGGGACGGCTGAAAAACTGTTTTTT

j_call: TRBJ2-1
v_call: TRBV6-5
clone_size: few
d_call: TRBD2
cdr3_aa: CASIRTAGLAKDNEQFF
cdr3_nt: TGTGCCAGCATTAGGACTGCCGGACTAGCGAAGGACAATGAGCAGTTCTTC

j_call: TRBJ2-4
v_call: TRBV12-3/TRBV12-4
clone_size: few
d_call: -
cdr3_aa: CASSPPPGKNIQYF
cdr3_nt: TGTGCCAGCAGCCCACCTCCGGGCAAAAACATTCAGTACTTC

j_call: TRBJ2-1
v_call: TRBV3-1
clone_size: few
d_call: TRBD2
cdr3_aa: CASSQVGTSGTSFYNEQFF
cdr3_nt: TGTGCCAGCAGCCAAGTGGGGACTAGCGGGACCTCTTTCTACAATGAGCAGTTCTTC

j_call: TRBJ2-6
v_call: TRBV27
clone_size: -
d_call: -
cdr3_aa: CASSLYSGSGANVLTF
cdr3_nt: TGTGCCAGCAGTTTATACTCGGGCTCTGGGGCCAACGTCCTGACTTTC

j_call: TRBJ2-5
v_call: TRBV9
clone_size: few
d_call: -
cdr3_aa: CASGFWETQYF
cdr3_nt: TGTGCCTCAGGGTTTTGGGAGACCCAGTACTTC

j_call: TRBJ2-2
v_call: TRBV7-9
clone_size: few
d_call: -
cdr3_aa: CASSLAPGVYTGELFF
cdr3_nt: TGTGCCAGCAGCTTAGCGCCGGGAGTGTACACCGGGGAGCTGTTTTTT

j_call: TRBJ2-1
v_call: TRBV11-3
clone_size: -
d_call: -
cdr3_aa: CASSLVSGGADNEQFF
cdr3_nt: TGTGCCAGCAGCTTAGTTTCTGGGGGCGCGGACAATGAGCAGTTCTTC

j_call: TRBJ2-1
v_call: TRBV12-3/TRBV12-4
clone_size: many
d_call: TRBD2
cdr3_aa: CASSRSGSKNEQFF
cdr3_nt: TGTGCCAGCAGCCGTAGCGGGAGTAAGAATGAGCAGTTCTTC

j_call: TRBJ2-2
v_call: TRBV7-9
clone_size: -
d_call: -
cdr3_aa: CASLGGGLTAGELFF
cdr3_nt: TGTGCCTCCCTCGGAGGCGGGTTGACTGCCGGGGAGCTGTTTTTT

j_call: TRBJ1-3
v_call: TRBV7-9
clone_size: -
d_call: -
cdr3_aa: CASSFSPTRQPLSGNTIYF
cdr3_nt: TGTGCCAGCAGCTTTTCCCCTACCCGACAGCCCCTCTCTGGAAACACCATATATTTT

j_call: TRBJ2-3
v_call: TRBV9
clone_size: -
d_call: TRBD2
cdr3_aa: CASSVLAGNTDTQYF
cdr3_nt: TGTGCCAGCAGCGTCTTAGCGGGAAACACAGATACGCAGTATTTT

j_call: TRBJ2-1
v_call: TRBV19
clone_size: -
d_call: -
cdr3_aa: CASSIIELSSYNEQFF
cdr3_nt: TGTGCCAGTAGTATAATCGAACTGTCCTCCTACAATGAGCAGTTCTTC

j_call: TRBJ2-1
v_call: TRBV12-3/TRBV12-4
clone_size: many
d_call: -
cdr3_aa: CASSSLASDNEQFF
cdr3_nt: TGTGCCAGCAGTTCCCTAGCTTCAGACAATGAGCAGTTCTTC

j_call: TRBJ2-1
v_call: TRBV20-1
clone_size: few
d_call: TRBD2
cdr3_aa: CSARATSGRVGSYNEQFF
cdr3_nt: TGCAGTGCTAGGGCCACTAGCGGGAGGGTGGGCTCCTACAATGAGCAGTTCTTC

j_call: TRBJ1-1
v_call: TRBV5-1
clone_size: many
d_call: -
cdr3_aa: CASSLLVSRENTEAFF
cdr3_nt: TGCGCCAGCAGCTTGTTAGTTTCCAGAGAGAACACTGAAGCTTTCTTT

j_call: TRBJ2-3
v_call: TRBV10-3
clone_size: -
d_call: -
cdr3_aa: CAISEPTGTSTDTQYF
cdr3_nt: TGTGCCATCAGTGAGCCGACCGGGACTAGCACAGATACGCAGTATTTT

j_call: TRBJ2-7
v_call: TRBV6-1
clone_size: few
d_call: -
cdr3_aa: CASGKYEQYF
cdr3_nt: TGTGCCAGCGGCAAGTACGAGCAGTACTTC

j_call: TRBJ2-7
v_call: TRBV12-3/TRBV12-4
clone_size: -
d_call: TRBD1
cdr3_aa: CASSPKYGTVPYEQYF
cdr3_nt: TGTGCCAGCAGTCCTAAATACGGGACAGTGCCCTACGAGCAGTACTTC

j_call: TRBJ2-7
v_call: TRBV29-1
clone_size: few
d_call: TRBD2
cdr3_aa: CSVEKGLAGVSEQYF
cdr3_nt: TGCAGCGTTGAAAAAGGCCTAGCGGGAGTCTCCGAGCAGTACTTC

j_call: TRBJ2-2
v_call: TRBV5-1
clone_size: many
d_call: TRBD2
cdr3_aa: CASSLERLAEGTGELFF
cdr3_nt: TGCGCCAGCAGCTTGGAACGTCTAGCGGAAGGCACCGGGGAGCTGTTTTTT

j_call: TRBJ2-2
v_call: TRBV5-1
clone_size: -
d_call: TRBD2
cdr3_aa: CASSRPGLAGVRVIGELFF
cdr3_nt: TGCGCCAGCAGCAGACCGGGACTAGCGGGAGTACGGGTCATCGGGGAGCTGTTTTTT

j_call: TRBJ1-4
v_call: TRBV29-1
clone_size: few
d_call: TRBD1
cdr3_aa: CSVARDSYEKLFF
cdr3_nt: TGCAGCGTTGCCCGGGACAGTTATGAAAAACTGTTTTTT

j_call: TRBJ1-5
v_call: TRBV6-1
clone_size: few
d_call: TRBD1
cdr3_aa: CASSIGTGGAWSNQPQHF
cdr3_nt: TGTGCCAGCAGTATAGGGACAGGGGGCGCGTGGAGCAATCAGCCCCAGCATTTT

j_call: TRBJ2-1
v_call: TRBV4-1
clone_size: -
d_call: TRBD2
cdr3_aa: CASSQGFAVTSFFNEQFF
cdr3_nt: TGCGCCAGCAGCCAAGGGTTTGCAGTGACTAGCTTTTTCAATGAGCAGTTCTTC